Listed below are T cell receptor beta chains from one sample, sequenced in a study of CD8+CD57+ T cells in acquired aplastic anemia. TCRdb fed the reads into MiXCR, producing one record per CDR3 protein. The sample lists 250,000 to 350,000 distinct CDR3 sequences, around three fifths occurring once. Sequencing input: sorted CD4+, CD8+, or CD8+CD57+ T cells (not recorded which) from PBMCs. The receptors here all came from a human donor with aplastic anemia. Each CDR3 is given with its conserved first and last residue. D genes are given only for firm matches. Not every row has a clone size; where given, it reads once, few, many or a size class.

>.|TRBJ1-5|TRBV29-1|many
CSVLAGFNQPQHF
TGCAGCGTTCTTGCGGGTTTCAATCAGCCCCAGCATTTT
>TRBD2|TRBJ2-7|TRBV7-3|.
CASSGTSGDISYEQYF
TGTGCCAGCAGCGGTACTAGCGGGGACATCTCCTACGAGCAGTACTTC
>.|TRBJ1-1|TRBV6-6|.
CASSESRDILTEAFF
TGTGCCAGCAGTGAGAGCCGGGACATCCTCACTGAAGCTTTCTTT
>TRBD1|TRBJ2-7|TRBV2|.
CASSARQGAYEQYF
TGTGCCAGCAGTGCAAGACAGGGGGCGTACGAGCAGTACTTC
>.|TRBJ1-5|TRBV6-2/TRBV6-3|many
CASSYSEGLPMNQPQHF
TGTGCCAGCAGTTACTCCGAGGGACTCCCAATGAATCAGCCCCAGCATTTT
>TRBD1|TRBJ1-5|TRBV20-1|.
CSASSGQGNENQPQHF
TGCAGTGCTAGTAGTGGACAGGGAAATGAGAATCAGCCCCAGCATTTT
>TRBD2|TRBJ2-3|TRBV7-9|.
CASSLRLAGGGNNEQYF
TGTGCCAGCAGCTTGCGGTTGGCGGGAGGGGGAAACAATGAGCAGTATTTT
>.|TRBJ1-2|TRBV2|once
CTSSESGIYGYTF
TGTACCAGCAGTGAAAGCGGGATATATGGCTACACCTTC
>TRBD2|TRBJ2-7|TRBV19|many
CASTAPGTSGSYEQYF
TGTGCCAGTACCGCCCCCGGGACTAGCGGGAGCTACGAGCAGTACTTC
>TRBD1|TRBJ1-2|TRBV10-3|once
CAISRDRGLYYGYTF
TGTGCCATCAGCCGGGACAGGGGGCTGTACTATGGCTACACCTTC
>.|TRBJ2-2|TRBV5-1|.
CASSSRGNGELFF
TGTGCCAGCAGCTCCAGGGGCAACGGGGAGCTGTTTTTT
>.|TRBJ1-1|TRBV12-5|once
CASGPDLNTEAFF
TGTGCTAGTGGCCCGGACTTGAACACTGAAGCTTTCTTT
>.|TRBJ2-3|TRBV20-1|.
CSAHLGDTQYF
TGCAGTGCTCACTTAGGGGATACGCAGTATTTT